This TCR beta chain was found in a study of early T cells in non-severe SARS-CoV-2 infection. Across the whole study: RNA in bulk from unsorted whole blood was sequenced, and chains were unpaired.

Worth noting for this clonotype: The antigen is unknown.

Points from the study as a whole: Anti-spike CD8 specificities were favored by VDJdb matching, whose results missed private and CD4 specificities.

Attachment of unique molecular identifiers was made to individual cDNA molecules. TCRdb itself ran the 5' RACE reads through MiXCR, one entry per CDR3 protein. Seen here are about 67,000 distinct CDR3 sequences, approximately 11% observed once, and the top ten hold about 16%. The CDR3 is made up of 17 amino acids. Germline assignment: CDR1 DFQATT and CDR2 SNEGSKA (reference sequence). With 5 bases clipped from V and 3 bases from J, the junction kept 16 bases outside the gene matches. Sequences were derived from whole blood, sampled at baseline. The sequence was collected from an adult who was a healthcare worker with PCR-confirmed SARS-CoV-2 infection or an uninfected control (not recorded which). This rearrangement joins TRBV20-1 to TRBJ2-3, with TRBD2 matching over 8 bases. The CDR3 DNA follows: TGCAGTGCTTTAGCCACCCCGGGGCGGGAGGCTACAGATACGCAGTATTTT. Encoded protein: CSALATPGREATDTQYF.